This T cell receptor beta chain was sequenced for a study of blood T cells in healthy people across ages. Isolation recovered at least 6.5 million PBMCs from every sample. Primed by a sample-barcoded 5' primer and a J-beta primer mix, a second PCR proceeded for about 6 to 11 cycles. Using its own MiXCR run on the 5' RACE reads, TCRdb lists one record per CDR3 protein. Among around 1,500,000 distinct CDR3 sequences listed, 35% to 45% were seen once. Looked up from germline, CDR1 is SQVTM and CDR2 is ANQGSEA. J gave up 4 bases and V 6 bases, and 3 bases lay outside the gene matches. The CDR3 is 14 amino acids.

The receptor comes from a woman between 18 and 29 years old in good health. V and J are TRBV29-1 and TRBJ2-2; 12 bases match TRBD2. Sequencing was done on a sample of blood. The CDR3 is CSVLAGGTTGELFF. In DNA form, the CDR3 reads TGCAGCGTCCTAGCGGGGGGGACCACCGGGGAGCTGTTTTTT.